This T cell receptor beta chain was obtained from a study of blood T cell repertoires in COVID-19. Study at large: From T cells, B-cell-depleted T cells, or PBMCs came the material, which was cDNA or gDNA.

V dropped 7 bases and J dropped 1; count of bases not matched to a gene: 4. CDR3 length: 14 residues. The germline V gene encodes CDR1 SQVTM and CDR2 ANQGSEA. TCRdb's table, derived via immunoSEQ multiplex PCR, lists solely in-frame clones and lacks some. In the table there are about 160,000 clones, around 87% of which are singletons. The source material was peripheral blood. This TCR came from a woman aged 55 to 70 with active or convalescent COVID-19. The chain recombines TRBV29-1 with TRBJ2-5; the match to TRBD2 covers 12 bases. The CDR3 DNA reads TGCAGCGGGTCTAGCGGGGGGGTCCAAGAGACCCAGTACTTC. It is translated as CSGSSGGVQETQYF.